These 5 T cell receptor beta chains were all obtained from the same sample, sequenced in a study of regulatory T cells in long-lasting Graves disease. As to time point: newly diagnosed GD, antithyroid drugs for less than 3 months. The TCR library used RNA extracted from PBMCs. Arm-PCR with iRepertoire HTBI primers amplified the CDR3 regions for these TCR beta libraries. TCRdb independently ran MiXCR on the multiplex PCR reads; one entry per CDR3 protein. Of more than 450,000 distinct CDR3 sequences listed, 15% to 20% were seen once; the top ten hold 10% to 15%. This sample was also put to use in a study of T cells in Graves' hyperthyroidism and ophthalmopathy.

The sequencing used peripheral blood mononuclear cells (PBMCs), collected at new diagnosis, from a patient treated with antithyroid drugs. The source is a middle-aged man with Graves disease.

The chain combines TRBV10-3 with TRBJ2-7; D not resolved. This CDR3 is 12 amino acids long. Germline values: CDR1 ENHRY, CDR2 SYGVKD. V shed 3 bases and J shed 0 bases, with 3 bases lying between them. The CDR3 spells CAISESSYEQYF. The CDR3 region has the DNA TGTGCCATCAGTGAAAGCTCCTACGAGCAGTACTTC.

Comment on this clonotype: In this CDR3 the conserved last residue, phenylalanine or tryptophan, is missing, so a read error is likely. The V and J genes are TRBV9 and TRBJ1-2; no clear D. Per germline, CDR1 SGDLS and CDR2 YYNGEE. There are 13 residues in the CDR3. Trimming stripped 4 bases from V and 4 bases from J, with 11 bases between. This CDR3 reads CASSPQELYGYTL. The CDR3 region has the DNA TGTGCCAGCAGCCCCCAGGAACTCTATGGCTACACCCTC.

The chain couples TRBV12-5 to TRBJ2-5, with no clear D. There are 16 residues in the CDR3. Deletions cut 3 bases from V and 2 bases from J, with 16 bases between. Germline V lookup: CDR1 LGHNT, CDR2 FRNRAP. In DNA, the CDR3 is TGTGCTAGTGGTTTCCTCGGGCAGCGAAAGCAAGAGACCCAGTACTTC. Translated: CASGFLGQRKQETQYF.

V usage is TRBV12-5 and J usage is TRBJ1-2, with 10 bases lining up with TRBD1. The CDR3 extends over 17 amino acids. With 7 bases clipped from V and 7 bases from J, the junction kept 18 bases outside the gene matches. From germline, CDR1 is LGHNT and CDR2 FRNRAP. This chain's CDR3 is CASAPGDRGRRFSGYTF. In DNA, the CDR3 is TGTGCTAGTGCCCCCGGGGACAGGGGAAGGCGGTTTTCTGGCTACACCTTC.

This clonotype was counted many times. The chain uses TRBV3-1 and TRBJ2-3; the match to TRBD2 covers 8 bases. Germline V lookup: CDR1 LGHDT, CDR2 YNNKEL (reference sequence). The trim removed 4 bases at V and 5 bases at J, leaving 5 bases unmatched. This CDR3 is built from 14 residues. For the CDR3, the DNA is TGTGCCAGCAGCCCTCGGGGGGGGCTAGATACGCAGTATTTT. Its translation: CASSPRGGLDTQYF.